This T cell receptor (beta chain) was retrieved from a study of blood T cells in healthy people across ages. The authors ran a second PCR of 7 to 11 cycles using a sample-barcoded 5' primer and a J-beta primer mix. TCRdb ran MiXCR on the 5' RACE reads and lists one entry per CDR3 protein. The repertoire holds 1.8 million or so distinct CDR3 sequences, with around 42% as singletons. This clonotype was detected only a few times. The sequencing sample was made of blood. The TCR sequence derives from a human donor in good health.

The CDR3 bases are TGTGCCAGCTTTAACGGGGAGCTGTTTTTT. Translating it yields CASFNGELFF. The genes are TRBV6-2 or TRBV6-3 and TRBJ2-2; D gene ambiguous. Germline V gene lookup returns CDR1 MNHEY and CDR2 SVGEGT. The CDR3 extends over 10 amino acids. Trimming shortened V by 8 bases and J by 7 bases, and 5 bases separated the two germline ends.